Shown below are 14 T cell receptor beta chains from a single sample sequenced in a study of cytomegalovirus exposure and HLA in healthy donors. This PCR relied on a set of 60 Vbeta primers and 13 Jbeta primers. The protocol was immunoSEQ multiplex PCR, while the TCRdb copy is restricted to in-frame clones and leaves out a portion. Of about 140,000 clones detected, 80% appear once; the ten largest clones hold just over 4.5%. Material: PBMCs. The receptors were gathered from a man aged 35-49 years in good health and CMV-seronegative.

V and J are TRBV7-2 and TRBJ1-6, with D perhaps matching TRBD1 (5 bases). The ends were cut back, 5 bases at V and 3 bases at J, with 14 bases in the middle. CDR3 length equals 16 residues. Per germline, CDR1 SGHTA and CDR2 FQGNSA. The CDR3 sequence: CASSPRGGSYNSPLHF. The DNA of the CDR3 is TGTGCCAGCAGCCCCCGGGGGGGAAGCTATAATTCACCCCTCCACTTT.

The chain uses TRBV6-1 and TRBJ1-1, with TRBD1 matching over 11 bases. The germline V gene encodes CDR1 MNHNS and CDR2 SASEGT. V shed 6 bases, J shed 1 base, and the junction held 4 bases outside the gene matches. The CDR3 is made up of 15 amino acids. CDR3 region: CASRDRGQENTEAFF. Written as DNA, the CDR3 is TGTGCCAGCAGGGACAGGGGGCAGGAGAACACTGAAGCTTTCTTT.

The chain uses TRBV28 and TRBJ2-5, with TRBD2 matching over 10 bases. V shed 8 bases and J 1 base; nucleotides not matched to a gene: 16. This CDR3 has 18 amino acids. Germline V gene lookup returns CDR1 MDHEN and CDR2 SYDVKM. The CDR3 nucleotides are TGTGCCAGCTACCCATCGTTAGCGGGGGGAGAAATCCAAGAGACCCAGTACTTC. Translated: CASYPSLAGGEIQETQYF.

V and J are TRBV7-8 and TRBJ1-2; 8 nucleotides align to TRBD1. The CDR3 has 14 residues. Germline V gene sequence: CDR1 SGHVS, CDR2 FQNEAQ. V was pared by 2 bases and J by 5 bases, with 4 bases of the junction left unmatched. The CDR3 loop is CASSLTDRDYGYTF. Written as DNA, the CDR3 is TGTGCCAGCAGCTTAACGGACAGGGATTATGGCTACACCTTC.

The chain employs TRBV18 and TRBJ2-7, with 9 nucleotides matching TRBD1. J lost 4 bases, V lost 3 bases, and 10 bases had no gene match. The CDR3 covers 16 residues. Germline loops: CDR1 KGHSH, CDR2 LQKENI. CDR3 DNA: TGTGCCAGCTCACCGGACCTGGGACAGGGATCATACGAGCAGTACTTC. Translated: CASSPDLGQGSYEQYF.

The rearrangement uses TRBV28 and TRBJ2-7, with 8 bases that match TRBD1. This CDR3 is 15 amino acids long. The germline gives CDR1 MDHEN, CDR2 SYDVKM. V trimming: 4 bases; J trimming: 5 bases; junction bases outside the gene matches: 10. The CDR3 DNA reads as TGTGCCAGCAGTTCTGCGAAGACAGGGGACCACGAGCAGTACTTC. It translates to CASSSAKTGDHEQYF.

This clone was seen more than once but under ten times. This chain connects TRBV11-2 to TRBJ1-1; D perhaps matches TRBD1 (6 bases). Germline assignment: CDR1 SGHAT and CDR2 FQNNGV. Trimming removed 5 bases from V and 10 bases from J, with 20 bases in between. This CDR3 has 14 amino acids. The CDR3 reads CASSLWGPPGVAFF. CDR3 in DNA: TGTGCCAGCAGCCTCTGGGGGCCTCCTGGTGTAGCTTTCTTT.

The rearrangement uses TRBV13 and TRBJ2-5; the D is unclear. The closer fit of TRBJ2-7 to the DNA end suggests the J call may be wrong. Germline CDR1 reads PRHDT; CDR2 reads FYEKMQ (reference sequence). The CDR3 has 13 residues. The CDR3: CASSPQAFYEQYF. In DNA form, the CDR3 reads TGTGCCAGCAGCCCCCAGGCCTTCTACGAGCAGTACTTC.

The J gene is TRBJ2-5, the V gene TRBV7-2; D might be TRBD1 (6 bases). CDR3 length: 15 residues. Trimming left V 3 bases short and J 5 bases short, with 16 bases between. CDR1 and CDR2 from the germline V gene are SGHTA and FQGNSA. The CDR3 protein is CASSFRDTLGETQYF. CDR3 nucleotides: TGTGCCAGCAGCTTTAGGGACACCCTTGGGGAGACCCAGTACTTC.

This chain uses TRBV25-1 with TRBJ1-4, with D hard to call. The CDR3 covers 16 residues. Trimming stripped 1 base from V and 3 bases from J, with 12 bases between. CDR1 MGHDK and CDR2 SYGVNS come from the germline V gene. Written as DNA, the CDR3 is TGTGCCAGCAGTGAATTGCTGGGCAGTTCTAATGAAAAACTGTTTTTT. Protein: CASSELLGSSNEKLFF.

The chain has TRBV2 and TRBJ1-5; no reliable D call. Deletions cut 1 base from V and 1 base from J, with 5 bases between. Germline V gives CDR1 SNHLY, CDR2 FYNNEI. The CDR3 covers 14 residues. The CDR3 region is CASSEGQSNQPQHF. As DNA, the CDR3 is TGTGCCAGCAGTGAAGGTCAAAGCAATCAGCCCCAGCATTTT.

The rearrangement joins TRBV11-3 to TRBJ2-7, with D possibly TRBD2 on 5 matching bases. The germline gives CDR1 SGHNT, CDR2 YENEEA. The V end was cut by 1 base, the J end by 3 bases, with 10 bases between. This CDR3 region has 14 residues. The CDR3 reads CASSLGRANYEQYF. The DNA of the CDR3 is TGTGCCAGCAGCTTAGGGCGGGCGAACTACGAGCAGTACTTC.

This clone was picked up a small number of times. This rearrangement joins TRBV6-5 to TRBJ1-6; 9 nucleotides match TRBD1. CDR1 is MNHEY, CDR2 SVGAGI, per germline. The V gene end was trimmed by 5 bases and the J gene end by 12 bases; junction bases not matched to a gene: 11. The CDR3 spans 15 residues. The CDR3 sequence is CASSPRDRDREPLHF. The CDR3 bases are TGTGCCAGCAGTCCTCGGGACAGGGACAGGGAACCCCTCCACTTT.

The CDR3 DNA sequence: TGTGCCAGTAGTGTAAGGGGCAGAACAACTAATGAAAAACTGTTTTTT. Encoded protein: CASSVRGRTTNEKLFF. This rearrangement joins TRBV19 to TRBJ1-4, with a tentative D call TRBD1 (5 bases). CDR1 is LNHDA, CDR2 SQIVND, per germline (reference sequence). The CDR3 spans 16 residues. Deletions cut 5 bases from V and 0 bases from J, with 13 bases between.